The 30 T cell receptor beta chains listed next were all sequenced from one sample in a study of post-analysis software for immune sequencing data. Their specific antigens are unknown. Each TCR beta cDNA library carried unique molecular identifiers. TCRdb recomputed calls from the PCR reads with MiXCR, one row per CDR3 protein. This sample has hundreds of thousands of distinct CDR3 sequences, with roughly 30% found just once. Whole-study findings and limits: TRBV5-6, TRBV5-1 and TRBV20-1 were among roughly five TRBV segments more frequent in patients than controls.

The sequenced material came from blood. The receptors originated from a girl aged 5 to 17 with multiple sclerosis.

In its sample, this clonotype was seen many times. The gene calls are TRBV6-4 and TRBJ2-1; D is perhaps TRBD1 (6 bases). The CDR3 length is 15 residues. Germline CDR1 MRHNA, CDR2 SNTAGT. V was trimmed by 2 bases and J by 4 bases, leaving 12 bases between them. The CDR3 loop reads CASSDLGARYNEQFF. The DNA for the CDR3 is TGTGCCAGCAGTGACCTGGGGGCGCGTTACAATGAGCAGTTCTTC.

This clonotype was seen more than once but under ten times. This sequence joins TRBV6-2 or TRBV6-3 and TRBJ2-7; the D gene is possibly TRBD2 (6 bases). CDR3 length: 16 residues. Looked up from germline, CDR1 is MNHEY and CDR2 is SVGEGT. The V end was cut by 6 bases, the J end by 2 bases, with 20 bases between. The CDR3: CASSPGAGFSAYEQYF. The CDR3 region has the DNA TGTGCCAGCAGCCCCGGAGCGGGTTTTTCCGCCTACGAGCAGTACTTC.

This clonotype was seen ten or more times. This chain links TRBV12-3 or TRBV12-4 with TRBJ2-1, with unresolved D. The CDR3 totals 14 residues. Trimming left V 1 base short and J 3 bases short, with 7 bases between. CDR3 sequence (DNA): TGTGCCAGCAGTTTAGGGACGGTCTACAATGAGCAGTTCTTC. This encodes CASSLGTVYNEQFF.

The rearrangement uses TRBV20-1 and TRBJ2-4; D is possibly TRBD1 or TRBD2 (5 bases each). Germline-derived CDR1 and CDR2 are DFQATT and SNEGSKA (reference sequence). Trimming pared 1 base from V and 0 bases from J, leaving 13 bases between. The length of the CDR3 is 16 residues. The CDR3 DNA follows: TGCAGTGCTAGAGGTTTCGGGGACCTAGCCAAAAACATTCAGTACTTC. This gives the protein CSARGFGDLAKNIQYF.

V gene TRBV28 combines with J gene TRBJ1-2; D uncertain. The CDR3 sequence is 12 residues long. Trimming stripped 7 bases from V and 7 bases from J, with 13 bases between. CDR1 and CDR2 from the germline V gene are MDHEN and SYDVKM. The CDR3 nucleotides are TGTGCCAGCAAAGGACGAAGGCCTGGCTACACCTTC. It translates to CASKGRRPGYTF.

CDR3 sequence reads: CSARAESSPETQYF. The CDR3 region has the DNA TGCAGTGCTAGAGCCGAGTCTTCCCCAGAGACCCAGTACTTC. This sequence joins TRBV20-1 and TRBJ2-5; D is undetermined. The V gene lost 1 base and the J gene lost 4 bases, with 13 bases spanning the gap. Germline CDR1 is DFQATT and CDR2 is SNEGSKA (reference sequence). This CDR3 is 14 amino acids long.

The CDR3 protein is CASSLDPWQGTDTQYF. In DNA, the CDR3 is TGTGCCAGCAGCTTGGATCCCTGGCAGGGCACAGATACGCAGTATTTT. The chain joins TRBV5-6 to TRBJ2-3; D not resolved. The CDR3 has 16 residues. Germline V lookup: CDR1 SGHDT, CDR2 YYEEEE. Trimming left V 0 bases short and J 1 base short, with 12 bases between.

V usage is TRBV12-3 or TRBV12-4 and J usage is TRBJ1-1, with D uncertain. Trimming took off 6 bases at V and 3 bases at J, with 17 bases between the two ends. This CDR3 region has 15 residues. The CDR3 protein is CASRFPHGVHTEAFF. CDR3 bases: TGTGCCAGCAGGTTTCCCCACGGGGTACACACTGAAGCTTTCTTT.

The rearrangement joins TRBV4-2 to TRBJ1-6; 8 bases fit TRBD1. V trimming: 2 bases; J trimming: 5 bases; junction bases outside the gene matches: 5. Germline V gives CDR1 LGHNA, CDR2 YNFKEQ. The CDR3 sequence is 16 residues long. The CDR3 reads CASSQKTGDDNSPLHF. CDR3 DNA sequence: TGTGCCAGCAGCCAAAAGACAGGGGATGATAATTCACCCCTCCACTTT.

The CDR3 here is CASSYLGTYNEQFF. For the CDR3, the DNA is TGTGCCAGCAGTTACCTCGGGACCTACAATGAGCAGTTCTTC. The chain has TRBV6-2 or TRBV6-3 and TRBJ2-1; D is possibly TRBD2 (5 bases). The ends were cut back, 2 bases at V and 2 bases at J, with 7 bases in the middle. Looked up from germline, CDR1 is MNHEY and CDR2 is SVGEGT. This CDR3 has 14 amino acids.

This clonotype appeared a few times. J is TRBJ1-4 and V is TRBV7-9, with D perhaps matching TRBD1 (5 bases). Trimming took off 3 bases at V and 8 bases at J, with 7 bases between the two ends. The germline V gene encodes CDR1 SEHNR and CDR2 FQNEAQ (reference sequence). The CDR3 has 12 amino acids. In DNA, the CDR3 is TGTGCCAGCAGCTTGACAGACGAAAAACTGTTTTTT. It yields the protein CASSLTDEKLFF.

CDR3 sequence: CSANLAVYQETQYF. CDR3 in DNA: TGCAGTGCAAATCTAGCGGTGTACCAAGAGACCCAGTACTTC. This chain connects TRBV20-1 to TRBJ2-5, with 7 bases that match TRBD2. CDR1 DFQATT and CDR2 SNEGSKA come from the germline V gene (reference sequence). Trimming took 6 bases from V and 0 from J; bases not matched to a gene: 7. The length of the CDR3 is 14 residues.

Note on this clonotype: At one end, the junction sequence differs from germline, possibly due to a read error. V is TRBV5-5 and J is TRBJ1-2; D possibly corresponds to TRBD1 (6 bases). The CDR3 runs 13 residues. Germline V CDR1 and CDR2: SGHKS, YYEKEE (reference sequence). The CDR3 is CASSSQGNYGHTF. The CDR3 coding sequence is TGTGCCAGCAGCTCCCAGGGGAACTATGGCCACACCTTC.

This clonotype appeared a few times. The gene calls are TRBV29-1 and TRBJ1-2; D remains ambiguous. V dropped 6 bases and J dropped 8 bases, with 4 bases sitting between them. The CDR3 sequence is 8 residues long. Germline lookup yields CDR1 SQVTM and CDR2 ANQGSEA. The CDR3 loop reads CSVDGYTF. As DNA, the CDR3 is TGCAGCGTCGACGGCTACACCTTC.

This clonotype was detected many times. The chain carries TRBV5-1 and TRBJ2-3; D ambiguous. Germline V CDR1 and CDR2: SGHRS, YFSETQ. This CDR3 spans 15 amino acids. V lost 2 bases to trimming and J lost 0 bases, with 10 bases between them. CDR3 sequence (DNA): TGCGCCAGCAGCTTAACCCCAGCTAGCACAGATACGCAGTATTTT. As protein: CASSLTPASTDTQYF.

The chain couples TRBV7-2 to TRBJ2-1; 12 bases match TRBD2. The CDR3 runs to 15 residues. Germline V CDR1 and CDR2: SGHTA, FQGNSA. Trimming at V came to 4 bases and at J to 4 bases, leaving 2 bases not matched to a gene. The CDR3 nucleotides are TGTGCCAGCAGCTGGACTAGCGGGGAATACAATGAGCAGTTCTTC. It encodes CASSWTSGEYNEQFF.

This clonotype came up a few times. This chain uses TRBV6-1 with TRBJ2-3; 10 nucleotides line up with TRBD2. V was pared by 3 bases and J by 3 bases, with 9 bases of the junction left unmatched. The CDR3 runs 17 residues. The germline V gene encodes CDR1 MNHNS and CDR2 SASEGT. CDR3 residues: CASSEYIAGGQTDTQYF. CDR3 in DNA: TGTGCCAGCAGTGAGTATATAGCGGGGGGCCAGACAGATACGCAGTATTTT.

About this clonotype: The junction differs from germline at one of its ends, possibly a read error. The chain is built from TRBV28 and TRBJ2-6; TRBD1 or TRBD2 may be the D gene (5 bases each). Germline V lookup: CDR1 MDHEN, CDR2 SYDVKM. This CDR3 spans 15 amino acids. The CDR3 DNA follows: TGTGCCAGCGGTGGGGGTCTCTCTGGGGCCAACGTCCGGACTTTC. This translates into CASGGGLSGANVRTF.

This clonotype came up many times. CDR3 residues: CASAGGDQETQYF. The CDR3 coding sequence is TGTGCCAGCGCCGGAGGGGATCAAGAGACCCAGTACTTC. The chain uses TRBV6-5 and TRBJ2-5, with a possible D match to TRBD2 (6 bases). V lost 8 bases and J lost 2, with 12 bases in between. From germline, CDR1 is MNHEY and CDR2 SVGAGI. The CDR3 has 13 amino acids.

The chain is built from TRBV29-1 and TRBJ2-1; either TRBD1 or TRBD2 may supply D (5 bases each). CDR1 and CDR2 from the germline V gene are SQVTM and ANQGSEA. V was cut by 7 bases and J by 0 bases, with 16 bases left in between. The CDR3 runs 15 residues. CDR3 nucleotides: TGCAGCGCAGGTTCCGGGACGGTCTCCTACAATGAGCAGTTCTTC. It specifies CSAGSGTVSYNEQFF.

This chain connects TRBV20-1 to TRBJ2-7, with D unclear. The CDR3 runs to 11 residues. Germline lookup yields CDR1 DFQATT and CDR2 SNEGSKA (reference sequence). Trimming stripped 6 bases from V and 4 bases from J, with 10 bases between. The CDR3: CSARLGYEQYF. CDR3 bases: TGCAGTGCCCGCCTGGGATACGAGCAGTACTTC.

V is TRBV4-1 and J is TRBJ1-5; 9 bases line up with TRBD1. There are 15 residues in the CDR3. The trim removed 5 bases at V and 4 bases at J, leaving 6 bases unmatched. Germline V lookup: CDR1 MGHRA, CDR2 YSYEKL. The CDR3 loop reads CASSWDREGNQPQHF. The DNA for the CDR3 is TGCGCCAGCAGCTGGGACAGGGAGGGGAATCAGCCCCAGCATTTT.

V usage is TRBV7-2 and J usage is TRBJ2-1; D is possibly TRBD2 (6 bases). The V gene's germline CDR1 is SGHTA and CDR2 FQGNSA. This CDR3 has 14 amino acids. V was clipped by 6 bases and J by 7 bases, with 16 bases between them. CDR3 in DNA: TGTGCCAGCAGAAAGGGAGGCGTTTTGAATGAGCAGTTCTTC. This sequence encodes CASRKGGVLNEQFF.

This clonotype has only a few counts. The genes are TRBV7-9 and TRBJ2-1; no clear D. CDR1 and CDR2 from the germline V gene are SEHNR and FQNEAQ (reference sequence). CDR3 length equals 18 residues. The V end lost 3 bases, the J end lost 0 bases, and 18 bases lay between the germline ends. CDR3 nucleotide sequence: TGTGCCAGCAGCTTGGCTGTCGGTCCTACGAGCTCCTACAATGAGCAGTTCTTC. Protein sequence: CASSLAVGPTSSYNEQFF.

This clonotype is a singleton in its sample. The genes are TRBV20-1 and TRBJ1-4; 7 nucleotides match TRBD1. Per germline, CDR1 DFQATT and CDR2 SNEGSKA (reference sequence). With 1 base clipped from V and 7 bases from J, the junction kept 6 bases outside the gene matches. This CDR3 region has 14 residues. The CDR3 nucleotides are TGCAGTGCTAGAGTCCCGGGACAGTCTGAAAAACTGTTTTTT. It codes for CSARVPGQSEKLFF.

The gene calls are TRBV3-1 and TRBJ2-5; D assignment may be TRBD1 or TRBD2 (6 bases each). Trimming took off 4 bases at V and 5 bases at J, with 14 bases between the two ends. From germline, CDR1 is LGHDT and CDR2 YNNKEL (reference sequence). CDR3 length: 14 amino acids. CDR3 region: CASSPGGLTETQYF. Written as DNA, the CDR3 is TGTGCCAGCAGCCCCGGGGGCCTGACGGAGACCCAGTACTTC.

The J gene is TRBJ2-3, the V gene TRBV29-1; 8 nucleotides match TRBD2. With 5 bases clipped from V and 14 bases from J, the junction kept 9 bases outside the gene matches. There are 11 residues in the CDR3. The germline V gene has CDR1 SQVTM and CDR2 ANQGSEA. The CDR3 here is CSVPQAGERYF. The DNA for the CDR3 is TGCAGCGTTCCCCAAGCGGGAGAACGGTATTTT.

This chain uses TRBV12-3 or TRBV12-4 with TRBJ2-3; maybe TRBD1 (6 bases). The CDR3 is made up of 17 amino acids. Trimming removed 3 bases from V and 3 bases from J, with 19 bases in between. CDR3 region: CASSFLTQGSLTDTQYF. CDR3 bases: TGTGCCAGCAGTTTTCTCACACAGGGATCGTTAACAGATACGCAGTATTTT.

This clonotype showed up just a few times. The chain carries TRBV7-2 and TRBJ2-3, with 8 bases that match TRBD2. CDR3 length: 15 residues. V lost 3 bases, J lost 4 bases, and 6 bases stayed unmatched. CDR1 is SGHTA, CDR2 FQGNSA, per germline. CDR3 in amino acids: CASSFQAGVPDTQYF. The CDR3 DNA reads as TGTGCCAGCAGCTTCCAAGCGGGGGTTCCAGATACGCAGTATTTT.

CDR3 loop: CASRPPGQGPPDTQYF. CDR3 bases: TGTGCCAGCAGGCCCCCGGGACAGGGGCCCCCAGATACGCAGTATTTT. This chain joins TRBV6-1 and TRBJ2-3, with 10 bases identical to TRBD1. The germline gives CDR1 MNHNS, CDR2 SASEGT. The CDR3 is made up of 16 amino acids. V trimming: 6 bases; J trimming: 4 bases; junction bases outside the gene matches: 10.